Listed here are 26 T cell receptor beta chains from one sample, sequenced in a study of T cells in Graves' hyperthyroidism and ophthalmopathy. The source material, RNA transcripts, was used to amplify TCR beta CDR3 regions. The HTBI set primed first-round TCR CDR3 RT-PCR. TCRdb re-called the multiplex PCR reads through MiXCR, storing one row per CDR3 protein. The sample shows approximately 720,000 distinct CDR3 sequences, roughly a sixth of them seen only once. Sample: blood. The origin of the receptors is a woman aged 45-59 years with Graves' hyperthyroidism that later progressed to Graves' ophthalmopathy.

The chain employs TRBV19 and TRBJ1-3, with a tentative D call TRBD1 (6 bases). The ends were cut back, 4 bases at V and 0 bases at J, with 13 bases in the middle. CDR3 length: 16 residues. Germline V gene data show CDR1 as LNHDA and CDR2 as SQIVND (reference sequence). The CDR3 nucleotides are TGTGCCAGTAGTAAGCCGACAGGCTTCTCTGGAAACACCATATATTTT. Amino acid sequence: CASSKPTGFSGNTIYF.

This clonotype was found a few times. The rearrangement joins TRBV6-1 to TRBJ2-5, with D tentatively TRBD2 (6 bases). The CDR3 runs to 15 residues. Germline V gives CDR1 MNHNS, CDR2 SASEGT. Trimming took 8 bases from V and 5 from J, leaving 21 bases between them. This CDR3 is CASRWGLGGAETQYF. The CDR3 nucleotides are TGTGCCAGCCGATGGGGCCTCGGGGGAGCGGAGACCCAGTACTTC.

This clonotype was observed at least ten times. The V and J genes are TRBV11-2 and TRBJ1-2; D gene uncertain. Germline-derived CDR1 and CDR2 are SGHAT and FQNNGV. Trimming stripped 5 bases from V and 8 bases from J, with 15 bases between. This CDR3 has 13 amino acids. Written as DNA, the CDR3 is TGTGCCAGCAGCCCAGTCGGGAATTGGGGCTACACCTTC. Translated: CASSPVGNWGYTF.

In its sample, this clonotype was seen many times. The chain has TRBV20-1 and TRBJ2-3; 12 positions match TRBD1. Germline V gives CDR1 DFQATT, CDR2 SNEGSKA (reference sequence). V lost 0 bases, J lost 6 bases, and 7 bases stayed unmatched. The CDR3 runs to 16 residues. CDR3 loop: CSARDPGQGAGDTQYF. The CDR3 DNA sequence: TGCAGTGCTAGAGATCCGGGACAGGGGGCAGGGGATACGCAGTATTTT.

This clonotype was counted ten times or more. The CDR3 DNA sequence: TGCGCCAGCAGCTGGGGGACAGGGGGAGACTTCGGCTACACCTTC. Its translation is CASSWGTGGDFGYTF. This sequence joins TRBV5-1 and TRBJ1-2; the match to TRBD1 covers 11 bases. The CDR3 runs 15 residues. Germline V gene sequence: CDR1 SGHRS, CDR2 YFSETQ. Trimming cost V 3 bases and J 8 bases; bases outside gene matches: 9.

This clonotype was seen more than once but under ten times. The V gene is TRBV12-5, the J gene TRBJ2-1, with TRBD2 matching 9 bases. The CDR3 runs to 20 residues. Trimming removed 2 bases from V and 0 bases from J; junction bases left unmatched: 14. Germline V lookup: CDR1 LGHNT, CDR2 FRNRAP. The CDR3 is CASGLPNVLAGPSSYNEQFF. The CDR3 region has the DNA TGTGCTAGTGGTTTGCCAAACGTACTAGCGGGTCCGAGCTCCTACAATGAGCAGTTCTTC. The full variable domain, with the rest looked up from reference TRBV12-5 and TRBJ2-1, is DARVTQTPRHKVTEMGQEVTMRCQPILGHNTVFWYRQTMMQGLELLAYFRNRAPLDDSGMPKDRFSAEMPDATLATLKIQPSEPRDSAVYFCASGLPNVLAGPSSYNEQFFGPGTRLTVL.

The chain has TRBV10-2 and TRBJ1-1; D perhaps matches TRBD1 (5 bases). Trimming shortened V by 5 bases and J by 7 bases, and 17 bases separated the two germline ends. The CDR3 consists of 14 residues. Germline CDR1 is WSHSY and CDR2 is SAAADI. The CDR3 here is CASSISGLGGEAFF. CDR3 DNA sequence: TGCGCCAGCAGTATCTCCGGCCTTGGGGGTGAAGCTTTCTTT.

This clonotype occurred a few times. The genes are TRBV5-6 and TRBJ1-2; tentative D call: TRBD1 (5 bases). Germline V CDR1 and CDR2: SGHDT, YYEEEE. The CDR3 totals 14 residues. V was trimmed by 4 bases and J by 5 bases, leaving 15 bases between them. The CDR3 DNA follows: TGTGCCAGCAGCGGGGTGGGGCAGAAGTATGGCTACACCTTC. Translation: CASSGVGQKYGYTF.

In its sample, this clonotype was seen many times. The genes are TRBV6-6 and TRBJ1-1, with D unclear. CDR3 size: 14 residues. The germline V gene encodes CDR1 MNHNY and CDR2 SVGAGI (reference sequence). Trimming took off 0 bases at V and 6 bases at J, with 11 bases between the two ends. This CDR3 is CASSYSERLAEAFF. The CDR3 nucleotides read TGTGCCAGCAGTTACTCGGAGAGGCTTGCTGAAGCTTTCTTT.

There are many counts of this clonotype. The V gene is TRBV3-1, the J gene TRBJ2-3; D uncertain. V was trimmed by 5 bases and J by 2 bases, leaving 11 bases between them. The CDR3 consists of 14 residues. Germline V gene sequence: CDR1 LGHDT, CDR2 YNNKEL (reference sequence). The CDR3 sequence is CASSGLVATDTQYF. CDR3 bases: TGTGCCAGCAGCGGGCTGGTAGCCACAGATACGCAGTATTTT.

The chain joins TRBV13 to TRBJ2-3; 14 bases are a match to TRBD2. Per the germline V gene, CDR1 is PRHDT and CDR2 is FYEKMQ (reference sequence). The CDR3 is 16 amino acids. V was clipped by 6 bases and J by 5 bases; unmatched bases: 7. DNA of the CDR3: TGTGCCAGCAGTAGACGGACTAGCGGGGGGATAGATACGCAGTATTTT. Protein product: CASSRRTSGGIDTQYF.

The rearrangement uses TRBV6-4 and TRBJ1-4; TRBD1 matches at 7 bases. The CDR3 contains 15 residues. The V gene's germline CDR1 is MRHNA and CDR2 SNTAGT. With 6 bases clipped from V and 8 bases from J, the junction kept 12 bases outside the gene matches. CDR3 coding DNA: TGTGCCAGCAGATCTACCGGGGCCAGGGGGGAAAAACTGTTTTTT. It is translated as CASRSTGARGEKLFF.

The sample holds many counts of this clonotype. The J gene is TRBJ2-4, the V gene TRBV7-8, with D possibly called TRBD1 or TRBD2 (5 bases each). The CDR3 has 17 residues. Trimming took 0 bases from V and 5 from J, leaving 17 bases between them. Per the germline V gene, CDR1 is SGHVS and CDR2 is FQNEAQ. CDR3 nucleotide sequence: TGTGCCAGCAGCTTAGCGAGGGTTCGGGACCGTGAAAACATTCAGTACTTC. It translates to CASSLARVRDRENIQYF. Complete variable domain (other parts from reference TRBV7-8 and TRBJ2-4): GAGVSQSPRYKVAKRGQDVALRCDPISGHVSLFWYQQALGQGPEFLTYFQNEAQLDKSGLPSDRFFAERPEGSVSTLKIQRTQQEDSAVYLCASSLARVRDRENIQYFGAGTRLSVL.

The chain carries TRBV19 and TRBJ2-1; D unclear. The length of the CDR3 is 11 residues. Germline V gene lookup returns CDR1 LNHDA and CDR2 SQIVND (reference sequence). V was cut by 5 bases and J by 14 bases, with 13 bases left in between. The CDR3 region has the DNA TGTGCCAGTAGTGGGGTGGGAATTAAGTTCTTC. Translated, it gives CASSGVGIKFF.

The J gene is TRBJ2-5, the V gene TRBV4-1, with 9 bases lining up with TRBD1. Looked up from germline, CDR1 is MGHRA and CDR2 is YSYEKL. The CDR3 consists of 16 residues. V lost 2 bases and J lost 4; bases outside the gene matches: 8. The CDR3 bases are TGCGCCAGCAGCCAACCGGACAGGGGTGAAGGAGAGACCCAGTACTTC. Amino acid sequence: CASSQPDRGEGETQYF.

This clonotype has more than one count but fewer than ten. A much more abundant neighbour one base away suggests this may be a read error. The V and J genes are TRBV2 and TRBJ1-1; D call uncertain. The CDR3 runs 14 residues. From germline, CDR1 is SNHLY and CDR2 FYNNEI. Deletions cut 8 bases from V and 1 base from J, with 14 bases between. Written as DNA, the CDR3 is TGTGCCAGCCCCAGATGGAGCCAGAACACTGAAGCTTTCTTT. Amino acid sequence: CASPRWSQNTEAFF.

The rearrangement links TRBV2 to TRBJ2-7; TRBD1 matches 9 bases. After removal of 2 bases from V and 6 bases from J, the junction contained 8 bases not matched to a gene. The CDR3 sequence is 15 residues long. Germline loops: CDR1 SNHLY, CDR2 FYNNEI. In DNA, the CDR3 is TGTGCCAGCAGTGAAAGTGGGACAGGGCATAGCGAGCAGTACTTC. It translates to CASSESGTGHSEQYF.

This clonotype has a count of ten or more. This chain uses TRBV20-1 with TRBJ1-1, with 9 positions matching TRBD1. Germline-derived CDR1 and CDR2 are DFQATT and SNEGSKA (reference sequence). Losses at the gene ends were 6 bases for V and 0 bases for J; bases not matched to a gene: 14. This CDR3 has 17 residues. CDR3 in DNA: TGCAGTGCGCGAAACTCGTGGACAGGGGACATGAACACTGAAGCTTTCTTT. Its protein is CSARNSWTGDMNTEAFF.

This clonotype was seen a handful of times. The chain uses TRBV12-3 or TRBV12-4 and TRBJ1-2; D remains ambiguous. V dropped 5 bases and J dropped 4 bases, with 11 bases sitting between them. This CDR3 has 13 amino acids. The CDR3 DNA follows: TGTGCCAGCAGTCGGACCTCGGGCTATGGCTACACCTTC. This codes for CASSRTSGYGYTF.

This clonotype appeared many times. The V and J genes are TRBV11-1 and TRBJ1-4, with D unresolved. Trimming pared 4 bases from V and 13 bases from J, leaving 10 bases between. The germline gives CDR1 SGHAT, CDR2 FQDESV (reference sequence). The CDR3 is 11 residues long. The CDR3 DNA follows: TGTGCCAGCAGCTCTGGGCCAGGACTGTTTTTT. Translating it yields CASSSGPGLFF.

This clonotype has ten or more counts. V usage is TRBV20-1 and J usage is TRBJ1-1; TRBD1 is a possible D gene (5 bases). Germline V gives CDR1 DFQATT, CDR2 SNEGSKA (reference sequence). The ends were cut back, 4 bases at V and 0 bases at J, with 18 bases in the middle. The CDR3 loop spans 16 amino acids. In DNA, the CDR3 is TGCAGTGCTATCCCTGGGGGTGCTCCCCTGAACACTGAAGCTTTCTTT. Amino acid sequence: CSAIPGGAPLNTEAFF.

The count of this clonotype is one. Here the CDR3 DNA reads TGTGCCACCCGGCCTCCGGGGGGCGCAGATGGCTACACCTTC. Translation: CATRPPGGADGYTF. V is TRBV19 and J is TRBJ1-2, with D possibly TRBD1 on 6 matching bases. V lost 10 bases, J lost 6 bases, and 21 bases lay in between. The CDR3 has 14 residues. The germline V gene has CDR1 LNHDA and CDR2 SQIVND (reference sequence).

The V call is TRBV14, the J call TRBJ2-1; 12 nucleotides agree with TRBD2. Losses at the gene ends were 2 bases for V and 6 bases for J; bases not matched to a gene: 2. The CDR3 sequence is 15 residues long. Germline V gene sequence: CDR1 SGHDN, CDR2 FVKESK. CDR3 sequence reads: CASSQLAGGINEQFF. DNA of the CDR3: TGTGCCAGCAGCCAACTAGCGGGGGGGATCAATGAGCAGTTCTTC.

This clonotype occurred a few times. This chain joins TRBV19 and TRBJ1-2; possible D gene TRBD1, 6 bases. The CDR3 totals 14 residues. Germline-derived CDR1 and CDR2 are LNHDA and SQIVND (reference sequence). V lost 6 bases and J lost 4, with 15 bases in between. CDR3 in DNA: TGTGCCAGTAGCCCACAGGGCCTGGGCTATGGCTACACCTTC. It yields the protein CASSPQGLGYGYTF. The whole variable domain, filled in from reference TRBV19 and TRBJ1-2, reads DGGITQSPKYLFRKEGQNVTLSCEQNLNHDAMYWYRQDPGQGLRLIYYSQIVNDFQKGDIAEGYSVSREKKESFPLTVTSAQKNPTAFYLCASSPQGLGYGYTFGSGTRLTVV.

There are a few counts of this clonotype. The chain's CDR3 is CASSLSSYQETQYF. The CDR3, as DNA: TGTGCCAGCAGTTTATCATCATACCAAGAGACCCAGTACTTC. V usage is TRBV27 and J usage is TRBJ2-5, with D unresolved. The CDR3 has 14 amino acids. Germline assignment: CDR1 MNHEY and CDR2 SMNVEV (reference sequence). Trimming removed 0 bases from V and 0 bases from J, with 5 bases in between.

This clonotype was seen a handful of times. The chain has TRBV7-9 and TRBJ1-5; a possible D gene is TRBD1 (6 bases). Deletions cut 4 bases from V and 5 bases from J, with 12 bases between. CDR1 is SEHNR, CDR2 FQNEAQ, per germline (reference sequence). This CDR3 is 14 amino acids long. The CDR3 sequence is CASSWGGQDQPQHF. The CDR3 coding sequence is TGTGCCAGCAGCTGGGGGGGGCAAGATCAGCCCCAGCATTTT.